The clone carrying this TCR beta chain was recorded many times. The junction does not match germline at one end; this may be a read error. Construction of the TCR beta libraries employed iRepertoire HTBI primers in conjunction with Arm-PCR of CDR3 regions. One entry per CDR3 protein, called by TCRdb with MiXCR from the multiplex PCR reads. The data show a few hundred thousand distinct CDR3 sequences, 16% seen once. This sample is drawn from a study of regulatory T cells in long-lasting Graves disease. About the research overall: Newly diagnosed Graves' patients had taken antithyroid drugs under 3 months.

The CDR3 is 16 residues long. Germline CDR1 SGHNT, CDR2 YENEEA. This sample's time point: newly diagnosed GD, antithyroid drugs for less than 3 months. Scientists built the TCR library using RNA that was extracted from PBMCs. A roughly 8.1-milliliter sample of peripheral blood was drawn into EDTA tubes. This sample also belongs to another study, concerning T cells in Graves' hyperthyroidism and ophthalmopathy.

The TCR was taken from a middle-aged man with Graves disease. The source was peripheral blood mononuclear cells (PBMCs), collected at new diagnosis, from a patient treated with antithyroid drugs. The chain links TRBV11-3 to TRBJ2-3; 10 nucleotides match TRBD2. For the CDR3, the DNA is TGCGCCAGCAGCCTCGGACTAGCGGACTACACAGATACGCAGTATTTT. Protein product: CASSLGLADYTDTQYF.